The clone carrying this TCR beta chain came up once. Its antigen is undetermined. The junction differs from germline at one of its ends, possibly a read error. There are 17 residues in the CDR3. Germline V lookup: CDR1 MDHEN, CDR2 SYDVKM. Sorted T cells were CFSE-labeled and cultured less than 6 days with allogeneic regulatory or mature dendritic cells at 1:10. This sample was included in a study of regulatory dendritic cells for organ transplantation. The repertoire was sequenced with immunoSEQ multiplex PCR; TCRdb's copy has only in-frame clones and lacks some. The sample consists of approximately 4,000 clones, 60% to 85% of them appearing once.

The receptor was derived from a human donor in good health. Sequencing input: memory CD8+ T cells from blood cultured with dendritic cells. Sample subset: CD45RO+ memory T cells. The chain has TRBV28 and TRBJ2-1, with 11 bases aligning to TRBD2. CDR3 nucleotides: TGTGCCAGCAGTCTATGTCGACTAGCGGGGCTATACAATGAGCAGTTCTTC. Amino acid sequence: CASSLCRLAGLYNEQFF.